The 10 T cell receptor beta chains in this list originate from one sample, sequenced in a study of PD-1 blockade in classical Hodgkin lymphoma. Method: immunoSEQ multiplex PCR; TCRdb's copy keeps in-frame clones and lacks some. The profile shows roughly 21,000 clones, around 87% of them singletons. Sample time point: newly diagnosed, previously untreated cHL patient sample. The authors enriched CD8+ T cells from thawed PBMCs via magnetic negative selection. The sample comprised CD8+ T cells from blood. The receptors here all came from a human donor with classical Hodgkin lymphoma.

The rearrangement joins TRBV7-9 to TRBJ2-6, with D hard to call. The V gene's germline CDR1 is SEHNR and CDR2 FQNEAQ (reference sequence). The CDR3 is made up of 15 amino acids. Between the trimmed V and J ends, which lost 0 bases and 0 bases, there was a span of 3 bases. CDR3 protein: CASSLAASGANVLTF. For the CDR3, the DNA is TGTGCCAGCAGCTTAGCTGCCTCTGGGGCCAACGTCCTGACTTTC.

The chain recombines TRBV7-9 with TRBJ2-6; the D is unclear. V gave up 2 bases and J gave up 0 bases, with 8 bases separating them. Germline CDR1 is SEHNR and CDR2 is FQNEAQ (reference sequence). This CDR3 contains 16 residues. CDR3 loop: CASSLLVSSGANVLTF. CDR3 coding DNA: TGTGCCAGCAGCTTATTGGTGTCCTCTGGGGCCAACGTCCTGACTTTC.

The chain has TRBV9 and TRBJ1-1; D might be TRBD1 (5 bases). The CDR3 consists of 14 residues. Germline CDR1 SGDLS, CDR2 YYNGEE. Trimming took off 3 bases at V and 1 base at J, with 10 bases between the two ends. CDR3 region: CASSALRGNTEAFF. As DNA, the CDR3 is TGTGCCAGCAGCGCTCTTAGGGGGAACACTGAAGCTTTCTTT.

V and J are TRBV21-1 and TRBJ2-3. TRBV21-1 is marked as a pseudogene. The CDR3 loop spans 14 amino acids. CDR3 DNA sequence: TGTGCCAGCAGCGCCCAGGGGGGGACAGATACGCAGTATTTT. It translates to CASSAQGGTDTQYF.

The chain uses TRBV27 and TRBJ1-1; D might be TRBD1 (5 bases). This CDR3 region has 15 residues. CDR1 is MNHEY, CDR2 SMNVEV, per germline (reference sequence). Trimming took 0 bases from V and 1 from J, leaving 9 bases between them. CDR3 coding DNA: TGTGCCAGCAGTTTATCAACAGGCGCGAACACTGAAGCTTTCTTT. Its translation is CASSLSTGANTEAFF.

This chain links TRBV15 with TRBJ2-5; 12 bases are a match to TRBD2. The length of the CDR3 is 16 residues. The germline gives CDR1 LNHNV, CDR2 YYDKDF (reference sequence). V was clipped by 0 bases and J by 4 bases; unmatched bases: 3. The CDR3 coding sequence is TGTGCCACCAGCAGAGAGGGGACTAGCGGGTCAGAGACCCAGTACTTC. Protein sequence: CATSREGTSGSETQYF.

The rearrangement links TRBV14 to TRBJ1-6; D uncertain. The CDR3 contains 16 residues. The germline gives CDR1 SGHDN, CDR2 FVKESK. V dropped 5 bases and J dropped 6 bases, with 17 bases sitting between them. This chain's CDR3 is CASSGRVPWGNSPLHF. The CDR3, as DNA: TGTGCCAGCAGCGGAAGGGTCCCCTGGGGTAATTCACCCCTCCACTTT.

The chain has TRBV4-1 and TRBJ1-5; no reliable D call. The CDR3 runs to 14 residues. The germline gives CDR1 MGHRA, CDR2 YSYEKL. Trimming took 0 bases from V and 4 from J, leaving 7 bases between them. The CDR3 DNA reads TGCGCCAGCAGCCAAGACCTCGGAAATCAGCCCCAGCATTTT. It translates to CASSQDLGNQPQHF.

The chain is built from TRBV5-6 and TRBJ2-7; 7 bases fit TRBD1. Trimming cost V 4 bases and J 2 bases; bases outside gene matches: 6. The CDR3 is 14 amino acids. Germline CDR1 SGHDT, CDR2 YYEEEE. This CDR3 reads CASSLGTVPYEQYF. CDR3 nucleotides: TGTGCCAGCAGCCTAGGGACAGTCCCCTACGAGCAGTACTTC.

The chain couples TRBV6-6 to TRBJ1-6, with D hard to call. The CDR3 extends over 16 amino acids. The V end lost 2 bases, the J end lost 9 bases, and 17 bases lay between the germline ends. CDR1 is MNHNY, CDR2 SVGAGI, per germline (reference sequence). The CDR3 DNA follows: TGTGCCAGCAGTTACCCAGCCCCAGCCCTGGGTTCACCCCTCCACTTT. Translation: CASSYPAPALGSPLHF.